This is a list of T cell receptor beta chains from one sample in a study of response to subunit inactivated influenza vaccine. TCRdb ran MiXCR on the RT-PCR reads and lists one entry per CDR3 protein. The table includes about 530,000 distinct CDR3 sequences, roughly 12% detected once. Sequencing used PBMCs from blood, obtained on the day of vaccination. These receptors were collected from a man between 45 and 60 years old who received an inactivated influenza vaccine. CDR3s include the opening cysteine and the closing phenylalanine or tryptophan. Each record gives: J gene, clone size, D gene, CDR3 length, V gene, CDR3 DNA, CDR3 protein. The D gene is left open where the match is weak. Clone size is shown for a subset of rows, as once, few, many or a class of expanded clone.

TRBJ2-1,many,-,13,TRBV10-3,TGTGCCATACAGGGTTTGGGCTCAGGTGAGCAGTTCTTC,CAIQGLGSGEQFF
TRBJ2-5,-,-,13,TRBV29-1,TGCAGCGTTAGCCGCGGGACTGTAGAGACCCAGTACTTC,CSVSRGTVETQYF
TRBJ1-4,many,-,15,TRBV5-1,TGCGCCAGCAGCTTTGGGGGACGGGATGATGAAAAACTGTTTTTT,CASSFGGRDDEKLFF
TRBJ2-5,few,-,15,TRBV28,TGTGCCAGTAGAAGGGCCCTCCGGGTAGGAGAGACCCAGTACTTC,CASRRALRVGETQYF
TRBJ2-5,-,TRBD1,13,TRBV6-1,TGTGCCAGCAGTCCGACAGGGTTGGGGACCCAGTACTTC,CASSPTGLGTQYF
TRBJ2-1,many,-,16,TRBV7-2,TGTGCCAGCAGCCCGAGTCTGAGCGGAGGGGGGGGTGAGCAGTTCTTC,CASSPSLSGGGGEQFF
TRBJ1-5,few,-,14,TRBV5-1,TGCGCCAGCAGTGAATCAGGGGCCAATCAGCCCCAGCATTTT,CASSESGANQPQHF
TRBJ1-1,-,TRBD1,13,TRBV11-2,TGTGCCAGCAGCCCAGAGGGCAGGGGGGAAGCTTTCTTT,CASSPEGRGEAFF
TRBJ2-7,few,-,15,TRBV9,TGTGCCAGCAGCCCCAGCGGCCGTAGCTCCTACGAGCAGTACTTC,CASSPSGRSSYEQYF
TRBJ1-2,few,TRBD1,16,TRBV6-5,TGTGCCAGCAGTTACGCCGCTCCCGAGGGGGCGGAGAGCTACACCTTC,CASSYAAPEGAESYTF
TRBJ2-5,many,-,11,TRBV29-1,TGCAGCGTCGGACCCCGGGGGACCCAGTACTTC,CSVGPRGTQYF
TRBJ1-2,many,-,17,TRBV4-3,TGCGCCAGCAGCCAAGATTTAGTACAGTCGTTAAACTATGGCTACACCTTC,CASSQDLVQSLNYGYTF
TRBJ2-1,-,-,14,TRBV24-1,TGTGCCACCAGCACAAGTGGCACCTACAATGAGCAGTTCTTC,CATSTSGTYNEQFF
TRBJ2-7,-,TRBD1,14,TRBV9,TGTGCCAGCAGCCCTCGGACAGGGGAATACGAGCAGTACTTC,CASSPRTGEYEQYF
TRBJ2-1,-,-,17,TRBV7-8,TGTGCCAGCAGCTTAGTTGTTTGGGACTCATTACGGGGTGAGCAGTTCTTC,CASSLVVWDSLRGEQFF
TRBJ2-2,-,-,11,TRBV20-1,TGCAGTGCTAGGGCGGGTAGGGAGCTGTTTTTT,CSARAGRELFF
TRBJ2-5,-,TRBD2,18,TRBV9,TGTGCCAGCAGCGACGGACTAGCGGGAAGGATGGGCCAAGAGACCCAGTACTTC,CASSDGLAGRMGQETQYF
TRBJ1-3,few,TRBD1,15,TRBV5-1,TGCGCCAGCAGCCAACTCCCGGGACAGGGAAACACCATATATTTT,CASSQLPGQGNTIYF
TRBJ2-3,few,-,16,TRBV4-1,TGCGCCAGCAGCCAAGTGGGAGGGGGTCACACAGATACGCAGTATTTT,CASSQVGGGHTDTQYF
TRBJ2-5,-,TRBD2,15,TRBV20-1,TGCAGTGCTAGTTCGACTAGCGGGAGAAGGGAGACCCAGTACTTC,CSASSTSGRRETQYF
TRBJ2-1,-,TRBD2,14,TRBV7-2,TGTGCCAGCAGGGGACTAGCGGGAGGGCATGAGCAGTTCTTC,CASRGLAGGHEQFF
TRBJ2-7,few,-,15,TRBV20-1,TGCAGTGCTAGTCGCCTATTACAGCAAGACTACGAGCAGTACTTC,CSASRLLQQDYEQYF
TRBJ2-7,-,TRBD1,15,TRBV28,TGTGCCAGCAGTCGAGGAAACAGGGGCTTAGGCGAGCAGTACTTC,CASSRGNRGLGEQYF
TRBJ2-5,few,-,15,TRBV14,TGTGCCAGCAGCCGAGGACACCCAGGCCAAGAGACCCAGTACTTC,CASSRGHPGQETQYF
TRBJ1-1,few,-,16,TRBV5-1,TGCGCCAGCAGCTTTTCTAACGGGGAGATGAACACTGAAGCTTTCTTT,CASSFSNGEMNTEAFF
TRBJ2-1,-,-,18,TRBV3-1,TGTGCCAGCAGCCAAGATCGTGTGGGACAAGGATTCTACAATGAGCAGTTCTTC,CASSQDRVGQGFYNEQFF
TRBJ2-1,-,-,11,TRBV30,TGTGCCTGGAGGAACGGGAATGAGCAGTTCTTC,CAWRNGNEQFF
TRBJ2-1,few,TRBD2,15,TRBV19,TGTGCCAGTAGTAACCGGGGACTAGCGGCGGGTGAGCAGTTCTTC,CASSNRGLAAGEQFF
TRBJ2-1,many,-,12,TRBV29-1,TGCAGCGTTGCGGGGGACTACAATGAGCAGTTCTTC,CSVAGDYNEQFF
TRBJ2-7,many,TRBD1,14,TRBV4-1,TGCGCCAGCAGCCAAGACGGGGACAGTTACGAGCAGTACTTC,CASSQDGDSYEQYF
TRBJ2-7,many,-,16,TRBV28,TGTGCCAGCATTCGTCGGCTCGGGACGCTCTCCTACGAGCAGTACTTC,CASIRRLGTLSYEQYF
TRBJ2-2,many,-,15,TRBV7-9,TGTGCCAGCAACACCGGGACGGGGAACACCGGGGAGCTGTTTTTT,CASNTGTGNTGELFF
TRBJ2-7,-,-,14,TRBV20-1,TGCAGTGCTACTAGGGCGCGGGGAGGTGGCGAGCAGTACTTC,CSATRARGGGEQYF
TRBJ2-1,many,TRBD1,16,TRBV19,TGTGCCAGTAGTATCGGGACAGTGAAGGGGTACAATGAGCAGTTCTTC,CASSIGTVKGYNEQFF
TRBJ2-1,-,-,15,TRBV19,TGTGCCAGTAGTATCTGGGGTAGCTCCTACAATGAGCAGTTCTTC,CASSIWGSSYNEQFF
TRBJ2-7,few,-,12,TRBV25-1,TGTGCCAGCAGTGGGGGGCCGGGCGAGCAGTACTTC,CASSGGPGEQYF
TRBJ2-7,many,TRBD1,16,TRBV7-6,TGTGCCAGCAGCGCAAAGCCGGGACAGGCCTCCTACGAGCAGTACTTC,CASSAKPGQASYEQYF
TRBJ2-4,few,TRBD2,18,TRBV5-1,TGCGCCAGCAGCTTGGGGCAAAGCGGGAGGGGGATGAAAAACATTCAGTACTTC,CASSLGQSGRGMKNIQYF
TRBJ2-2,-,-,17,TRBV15,TGTGCCACCAGCAGAGATAGGCTAGCGACGAACACCGGGGAGCTGTTTTTT,CATSRDRLATNTGELFF
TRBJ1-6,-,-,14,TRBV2,TGTGCCAGCAGTCGACAGCGTGGAGAGTCACCCCTCCACTTT,CASSRQRGESPLHF
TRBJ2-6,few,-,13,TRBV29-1,TGCAGCGTTGACATCTCTGGGGCCAACGTCCTGACTTTC,CSVDISGANVLTF
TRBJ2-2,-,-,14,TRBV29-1,TGCAGCGTCAAGGGGCAGCAGGGGACCGGGGAGCTGTTTTTT,CSVKGQQGTGELFF
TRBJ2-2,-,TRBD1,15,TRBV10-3,TGTGCCATCAGGGATAAACAGGGGTCCACCGGGGAGCTGTTTTTT,CAIRDKQGSTGELFF
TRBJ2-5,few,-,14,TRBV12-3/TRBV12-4,TGTGCCAGTAATAGACCGGGACTTGAAGAGACCCAGTACTTC,CASNRPGLEETQYF
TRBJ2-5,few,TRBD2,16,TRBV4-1,TGCGCCAGCAGCCGCCCGACTAGCGGGGGGGTTAAGACCCAGTACTTC,CASSRPTSGGVKTQYF
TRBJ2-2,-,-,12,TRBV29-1,TGCAGCGCCTTCCGGGAGACCGGGGAGCTGTTTTTT,CSAFRETGELFF
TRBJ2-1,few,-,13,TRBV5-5,TGTGCCAGCAGCTTGTCATCTAGGGGGGAGCAGTTCTTC,CASSLSSRGEQFF
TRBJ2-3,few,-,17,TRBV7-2,TGTGCCAGCAGCTTAGTAGGCCCGGGCTTCCCCTCTACTACGCAGTATTTT,CASSLVGPGFPSTTQYF
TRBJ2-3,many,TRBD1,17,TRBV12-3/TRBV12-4,TGTGCCAGCAGTTTAAGCCGACAGGGGGGGGCCACAGATACGCAGTATTTT,CASSLSRQGGATDTQYF
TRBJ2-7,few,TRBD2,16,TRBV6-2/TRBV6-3,TGTGCCAGCAGTTACTCGACTAGCGGGGGCCTCTACGAGCAGTACTTC,CASSYSTSGGLYEQYF